Described below is a single T cell receptor beta chain sequence and its context. No antigen is known for it. Base qualities were left out, and no much larger clone turns up one base away. Its CDR3 holds 11 amino acids, cysteine through phenylalanine. The kept DNA is CDR3 alone, 33 bases in frame from the first base. In the germline V gene, CDR1 corresponds to SGHVS and CDR2 to FQNEAQ. At the junction V is shortened by 6 bases and J by 11 bases, with 13 bases in between. The immunoSEQ Assay was used to sequence TCRbeta CDR3 regions. After extraction, genomic DNA underwent amplification by bias-controlled multiplex PCR, followed by high-throughput sequencing. The paper's data handling went like this. Collapsing and filtering of sequences were performed to quantify the absolute abundance of each unique TCRbeta CDR3 region. T cell fraction was estimated by normalizing TCRbeta template counts to usable DNA, with usable DNA measured through amplification of reference genes found in all nucleated cells. Repertoire TCRs were annotated as SARS-CoV-2-specific by exact matching of V gene, CDR3 amino acid sequence and J gene to a known reactive TCR set. The reference SARS-CoV-2 TCR set came from MIRA and was filtered for enrichment in COVID-19-positive ImmuneCODE repertoires, removing public or cross-reactive TCRs. Based on the MIRA antigens, annotated TCRs were further analysed at the level of specific ORF or position within ORF. Breadth was defined as the number of annotated unique rearrangements divided by the total number of unique productive rearrangements, and depth was defined as the summed frequency of the annotated unique rearrangements. Group comparisons of TCR breadth used two-sided Wilcoxon rank-sum tests. TCRdb's version of the immuneACCESS table is confined to in-frame rearrangements and falls short of the full clone set. An unresolved V gene accounts for under half of the shortfall where checked; the remainder is of unknown origin. That table gives V, J and clone size, and the DNA gave D and trimming. The sample table records around 400,000 clones; 70% to 90% of these occur just once. The ten largest clonotypes hold under 2% of the sample.

The treatment or condition label here, explained by the study, means: some 19 received Ad26.COV2.S at low or high dose, single or two shots; five or six received placebo; per-sample allocation not given. Repertoires of vaccine and placebo recipients were sequenced from samples taken on day 63 after the first injection. In Cohort 1b, roughly 26 adults aged 18-55 years were enrolled at a single site in Boston, USA, between 29 July and 7 August 2020. Ad26.COV2.S was a replication-incompetent adenovirus type 26 vector expressing a prefusion-stabilized SARS-CoV-2 spike protein from the original Wuhan strain. The data originate from a study of Ad26.COV2.S vaccination and SARS-CoV-2 variants listed by TCRdb under 2021. At the level of the whole study: Vaccine-arm donors came from COV1001, a multicentre, randomized, double-blind, placebo-controlled phase I-IIa trial of Ad26.COV2.S in healthy adults. A total of approximately 32 samples were included in the TCR-sequenced set, comprising around 20 Ad26.COV2.S vaccine recipients, 5 placebo recipients and 8 SARS-CoV-2 convalescent individuals. Trial participants were randomized into five groups of five: low-dose or high-dose Ad26.COV2.S given once or twice, or placebo on both occasions. The specificity and breadth of SARS-CoV-2-reactive T cell receptors after Ad26.COV2.S vaccination were assessed by TCRbeta repertoire sequencing. Blinding of investigators to trial group allocation was maintained during experiments and outcome assessment. Ad26.COV2.S was administered intramuscularly at 5 x 10^10 or 1 x 10^11 viral particles, either as a single shot or as two shots given 56 days apart. Summary of the overall study and its limitations: Ad26.COV2.S recipients had higher spike-specific TCR breadth than placebo recipients (P = 0.0014). The study was not powered to compare responses between vaccine doses or regimens. After vaccination, spike-specific CD8+ and CD4+ T cell responses were reported to show substantial breadth. Non-spike TCR breadth was comparable between vaccine and placebo recipients, consistent with the vaccine containing only spike. The authors noted that the TCR breadth and depth analyses may have underestimated total T cell responses.

In this chain, TRBV7-8 is recombined with TRBJ1-1, with TRBD1 as a weak D call on 6 bases. Specimen: peripheral blood, collected in a trial of Ad26.COV2.S vaccine versus placebo. The receptor was derived from a person aged 18 to 65 who received the Ad26.COV2.S COVID-19 vaccine or a placebo. The base sequence is TGTGCCAGCAGTCTCCAGGGGACGGCTTTCTTT. Its protein reads: CASSLQGTAFF. Beyond the CDR3, the reference TRBV7-8 and TRBJ1-1 genes provide the residues; the full variable domain reads: GAGVSQSPRYKVAKRGQDVALRCDPISGHVSLFWYQQALGQGPEFLTYFQNEAQLDKSGLPSDRFFAERPEGSVSTLKIQRTQQEDSAVYLCASSLQGTAFFGQGTRLTVV.